This TCR beta chain stems from a study of OX40 agonist ivuxolimab in advanced cancers. Sequenced by immunoSEQ multiplex PCR; TCRdb stores in-frame clones only, minus some. The sample gives over 35,000 clones, around nine tenths of which show up once; over 0.55% is in the top ten. CDR1 is MDHEN and CDR2 is SYDVKM in the germline V gene. The V end lost 6 bases, the J end lost 7 bases, and 16 bases lay between the germline ends. The CDR3 runs to 14 residues. The source was CD4+ or CD8+ T cells sorted from blood, collected in a trial of the OX40 agonist ivuxolimab. V usage is TRBV28 and J usage is TRBJ1-5; TRBD1 is a possible D gene (6 bases). The clonotype originates from an adult with an advanced solid tumor such as melanoma, head and neck, liver or kidney cancer. The CDR3 sequence: CASRGVLQGQPQHF. CDR3 nucleotide sequence: TGTGCCAGCAGGGGGGTCCTGCAGGGGCAGCCCCAGCATTTT. The whole variable domain, remainder taken from reference TRBV28 and TRBJ1-5, is DVKVTQSSRYLVKRTGEKVFLECVQDMDHENMFWYRQDPGLGLRLIYFSYDVKMKEKGDIPEGYSVSREKKERFSLILESASTNQTSMYLCASRGVLQGQPQHFGDGTRLSIL.